The 7 T cell receptor beta chains reported below all come from one sample, sequenced in a study of cytomegalovirus exposure and HLA in healthy donors. With 60 Vbeta and 13 Jbeta primers, the PCR was carried out. Assay used: immunoSEQ multiplex PCR; TCRdb lists only in-frame clones, some missing. The sample yields some 120,000 clones, 77% seen once. Material for sequencing was PBMCs. The receptors were sampled from a woman between 35 and 50 years old in good health and CMV-seropositive.

This rearrangement joins TRBV6-1 to TRBJ1-2; tentative D call: TRBD1 (5 bases). Germline loops: CDR1 MNHNS, CDR2 SASEGT. CDR3 length: 14 amino acids. V lost 8 bases to trimming and J lost 2 bases, with 15 bases between them. The chain's CDR3 is CASAAGTENYGYTF. The CDR3 nucleotides are TGTGCCAGCGCTGCCGGGACTGAAAACTATGGCTACACCTTC.

The chain has TRBV30 and TRBJ1-2; the match to TRBD1 covers 9 bases. The CDR3 extends over 11 amino acids. V shed 5 bases and J 8 bases; nucleotides not matched to a gene: 3. Germline values: CDR1 GTSNPN, CDR2 SVGIG (reference sequence). DNA of the CDR3: TGTGCCTGGTCAACAGGGGGCGGCTACACCTTC. Its translation is CAWSTGGGYTF.

V and J are TRBV7-3 and TRBJ1-1, with 8 nucleotides matching TRBD1. V trimming: 2 bases; J trimming: 0 bases; junction bases outside the gene matches: 8. The germline V gene encodes CDR1 SGHTA and CDR2 FQGTGA. CDR3 length: 17 residues. The CDR3 sequence: CASSLVGTGPMNTEAFF. The CDR3 bases are TGTGCCAGCAGCTTAGTCGGGACAGGCCCAATGAACACTGAAGCTTTCTTT.

The CDR3: CASSPRTSGLPYEQYF. The CDR3 DNA reads TGTGCCAGCAGCCCCCGGACTAGCGGGCTCCCTTACGAGCAGTACTTC. This chain links TRBV28 with TRBJ2-7; 11 bases agree with TRBD2. Per germline, CDR1 MDHEN and CDR2 SYDVKM. Trimming cost V 6 bases and J 4 bases; bases outside gene matches: 11. CDR3 length equals 16 residues.

The chain links TRBV5-4 to TRBJ2-1, with TRBD2 identical over 13 bases. CDR1 is SGHNT, CDR2 YYREEE, per germline (reference sequence). The CDR3 runs 15 residues. Losses at the gene ends were 4 bases for V and 9 bases for J; bases not matched to a gene: 7. CDR3 residues: CASSVGLAGRGEQFF. The CDR3 DNA follows: TGTGCCAGCAGCGTGGGACTAGCGGGACGGGGTGAGCAGTTCTTC.

This chain links TRBV10-1 with TRBJ2-4; maybe TRBD2 (6 bases). The germline V gene has CDR1 WNHNN and CDR2 SYGVQD (reference sequence). CDR3 length: 12 residues. The V end lost 6 bases, the J end lost 4 bases, and 7 bases lay between the germline ends. This CDR3 reads CASRGGKNIQYF. The DNA for the CDR3 is TGCGCCAGCAGGGGGGGAAAAAACATTCAGTACTTC.

The chain employs TRBV11-2 and TRBJ2-1; 11 bases agree with TRBD2. Germline CDR1 SGHAT, CDR2 FQNNGV. With V trimmed by 5 bases and J by 0 bases, 6 bases remained unmatched. This CDR3 region has 17 residues. The CDR3 DNA reads as TGTGCCAGCAGCCCCGGGGGACTAGCGGTCTCCTACAATGAGCAGTTCTTC. It specifies CASSPGGLAVSYNEQFF.